The clone carrying this T cell receptor (beta chain) turned up a few times. Its antigen is as yet unknown. Indicated time point: sample taken at primary tumor resection. Extraction of whole RNA from tumor, nontumor lung or frozen PBMC preceded unsorted sequencing. Every TCR cDNA molecule carried a tag that served as a unique molecular identifier. TCRdb fed the 5' RACE reads into MiXCR, producing one record per CDR3 protein. The profile covers about 60,000 distinct CDR3 sequences, with 8.4% appearing a single time and around 16% taken by the ten largest. Germline V gives CDR1 DFQATT, CDR2 SNEGSKA (reference sequence). V was pared by 0 bases and J by 1 base, with 7 bases between. The CDR3 length is 13 residues. The data were obtained in a study of spatial heterogeneity in lung cancer. Study information: Each time, sequencing found more beta-chain sequences than alpha-chain sequences. As counted in raw reads, each unique TCR and UMI combination appeared more than ten times on average.

Notes on the study in general: Ubiquitous expanded tumor TCRs were observed in blood more at resection than follow-up.

Sample: PBMCs, taken at surgery. The chain employs TRBV20-1 and TRBJ2-7; D not certain. This clonotype originated in a female donor with early-stage non-small cell lung cancer. The CDR3 spells CSARDPRSYEQYV. The CDR3 DNA reads as TGCAGTGCTAGAGATCCCAGATCCTACGAGCAGTACGTC.